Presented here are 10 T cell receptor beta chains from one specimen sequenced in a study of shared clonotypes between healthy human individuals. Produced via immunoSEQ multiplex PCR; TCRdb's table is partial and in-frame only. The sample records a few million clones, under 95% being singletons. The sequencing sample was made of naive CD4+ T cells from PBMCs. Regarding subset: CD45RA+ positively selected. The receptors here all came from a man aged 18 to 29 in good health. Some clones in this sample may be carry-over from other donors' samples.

The CDR3 region has the DNA TGTGCCAGCAGCTTAAAGCGGGAGGGCCGAAATGAGCAGTTCTTC. Protein product: CASSLKREGRNEQFF. The chain combines TRBV7-3 with TRBJ2-1; 10 bases agree with TRBD2. V was pared by 1 base and J by 7 bases, with 4 bases of the junction left unmatched. The CDR3 runs 15 residues. Germline assignment: CDR1 SGHTA and CDR2 FQGTGA.

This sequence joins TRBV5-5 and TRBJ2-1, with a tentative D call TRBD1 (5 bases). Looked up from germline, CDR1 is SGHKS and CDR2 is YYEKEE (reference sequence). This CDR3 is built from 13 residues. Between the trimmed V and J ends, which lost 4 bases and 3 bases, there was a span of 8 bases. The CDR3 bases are TGTGCCAGCAGCACGACAGACTACAATGAGCAGTTCTTC. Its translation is CASSTTDYNEQFF.

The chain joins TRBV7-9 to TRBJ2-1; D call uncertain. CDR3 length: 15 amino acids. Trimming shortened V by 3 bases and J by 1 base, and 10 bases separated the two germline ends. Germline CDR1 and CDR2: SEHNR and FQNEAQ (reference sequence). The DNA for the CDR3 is TGTGCCAGCAGCTTGGCACTCCTATCCTACAATGAGCAGTTCTTC. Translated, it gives CASSLALLSYNEQFF.

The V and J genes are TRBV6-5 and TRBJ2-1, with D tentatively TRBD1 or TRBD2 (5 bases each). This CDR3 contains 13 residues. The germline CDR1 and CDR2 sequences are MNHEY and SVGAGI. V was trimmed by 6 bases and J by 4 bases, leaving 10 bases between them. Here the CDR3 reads CASRGVVYNEQFF. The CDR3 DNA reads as TGTGCCAGCAGGGGGGTGGTGTACAATGAGCAGTTCTTC.

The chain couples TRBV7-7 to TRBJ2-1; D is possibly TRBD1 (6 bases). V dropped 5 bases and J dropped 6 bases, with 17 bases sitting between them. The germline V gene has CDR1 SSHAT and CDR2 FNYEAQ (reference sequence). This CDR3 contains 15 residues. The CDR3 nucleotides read TGTGCCAGCAGCCGCTCTTCGGACAGTATCAATGAGCAGTTCTTC. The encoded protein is CASSRSSDSINEQFF.

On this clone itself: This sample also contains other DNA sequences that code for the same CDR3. The CDR3 region has the DNA TGCGCCAGCAGCCAAGATAGGGGGACAGGGTACGAGCAGTACTTC. The encoded protein is CASSQDRGTGYEQYF. The chain links TRBV4-1 to TRBJ2-7; 9 nucleotides line up with TRBD1. V gave up 0 bases and J gave up 4 bases; unmatched junction bases: 4. This CDR3 comprises 15 residues. CDR1 and CDR2 from the germline V gene are MGHRA and YSYEKL.

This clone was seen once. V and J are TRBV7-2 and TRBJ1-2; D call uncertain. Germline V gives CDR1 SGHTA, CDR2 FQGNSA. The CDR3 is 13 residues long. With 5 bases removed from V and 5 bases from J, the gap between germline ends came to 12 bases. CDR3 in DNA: TGTGCCAGCAGCCCTGAGCAGGATTATGGCTACACCTTC. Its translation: CASSPEQDYGYTF.

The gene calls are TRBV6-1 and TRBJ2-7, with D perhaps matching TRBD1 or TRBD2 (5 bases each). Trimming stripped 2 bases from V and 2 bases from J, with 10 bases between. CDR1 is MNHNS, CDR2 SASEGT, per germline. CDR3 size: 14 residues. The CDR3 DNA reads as TGTGCCAGCAGTGAAAACCGAGGGGCCTACGAGCAGTACTTC. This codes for CASSENRGAYEQYF.

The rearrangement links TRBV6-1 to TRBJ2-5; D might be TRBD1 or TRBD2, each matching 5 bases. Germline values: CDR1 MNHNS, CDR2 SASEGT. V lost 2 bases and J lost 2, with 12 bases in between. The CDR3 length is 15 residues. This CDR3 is CASSEQGTTQETQYF. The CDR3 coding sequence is TGTGCCAGCAGTGAACAAGGGACGACTCAAGAGACCCAGTACTTC.

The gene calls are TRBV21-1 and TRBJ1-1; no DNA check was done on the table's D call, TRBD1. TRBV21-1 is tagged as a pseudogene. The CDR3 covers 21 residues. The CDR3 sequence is CASSKVTPQRTGGSMNTEAFF. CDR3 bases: TGTGCCAGCAGCAAAGTCACCCCCCAACGGACAGGGGGGTCAATGAACACTGAAGCTTTCTTT.